The 23 T cell receptor beta chains reported below all come from one sample, sequenced in a study of cytomegalovirus exposure and HLA in healthy donors. It was with 60 Vbeta and 13 Jbeta primers that the PCR ran. Generated by immunoSEQ multiplex PCR, the TCRdb table keeps only in-frame clones and is missing some. The sample contains some 120,000 clones, over 9.5% of which appear only once. Sequencing was done on a sample of PBMCs. These receptors all stem from a woman aged 18-29 years in good health and CMV-seropositive.

This chain uses TRBV4-1 with TRBJ2-1; 9 positions agree with TRBD2. The germline gives CDR1 MGHRA, CDR2 YSYEKL. This CDR3 is built from 17 residues. After removal of 1 base from V and 2 bases from J, the junction contained 6 bases not matched to a gene. The CDR3 nucleotides are TGCGCCAGCAGCCAAGGCTTACTAGCGGGTACCTACAATGAGCAGTTCTTC. Protein: CASSQGLLAGTYNEQFF.

Only a few counts were recorded for this clone. The J gene is TRBJ2-5, the V gene TRBV28, with 8 bases lining up with TRBD2. V lost 4 bases to trimming and J lost 4 bases; unmatched junction nucleotides: 14. This CDR3 has 17 amino acids. The germline V gene has CDR1 MDHEN and CDR2 SYDVKM. CDR3 protein: CASSSPWPREVIETQYF. The CDR3 nucleotides are TGTGCCAGCAGTTCCCCTTGGCCGCGGGAGGTTATAGAGACCCAGTACTTC. The entire variable domain, with the rest obtained from reference TRBV28 and TRBJ2-5, is as follows: DVKVTQSSRYLVKRTGEKVFLECVQDMDHENMFWYRQDPGLGLRLIYFSYDVKMKEKGDIPEGYSVSREKKERFSLILESASTNQTSMYLCASSSPWPREVIETQYFGPGTRLLVL.

In its sample, this clone was seen a few times. One end of the junction fails to match germline, which may point to a read error. The chain combines TRBV15 with TRBJ1-5; 9 nucleotides agree with TRBD1. Germline CDR1 LNHNV, CDR2 YYDKDF (reference sequence). There are 20 residues in the CDR3. The DNA of the CDR3 is TGTGCCATCAGCAGAGGCTTACTACAGGGGGCACCAACTTTAAATCAGCCCCAGCATTTT. Translated, it gives CAISRGLLQGAPTLNQPQHF.

The gene calls are TRBV28 and TRBJ1-1; 9 positions match TRBD1. CDR3 length: 14 residues. V gave up 3 bases and J gave up 6 bases; unmatched junction bases: 5. The germline gives CDR1 MDHEN, CDR2 SYDVKM. The CDR3 here is CASSLPTGGPEAFF. The CDR3, as DNA: TGTGCCAGCAGTTTGCCAACAGGGGGCCCTGAAGCTTTCTTT.

This clone was seen repeatedly, ten times or more. The CDR3 nucleotides are TGTGCCAGCAGCACCGGGACAGGGATCACTGAAGCTTTCTTT. Translating it yields CASSTGTGITEAFF. The genes are TRBV7-9 and TRBJ1-1; 9 bases map to TRBD1. The germline V gene has CDR1 SEHNR and CDR2 FQNEAQ (reference sequence). V shed 5 bases and J 4 bases; nucleotides not matched to a gene: 5. The CDR3 is 14 residues long.

J is TRBJ1-1 and V is TRBV6-1; 8 bases match TRBD1. The CDR3 contains 13 residues. J was trimmed by 7 bases and V by 6 bases; bases with no gene match: 7. Per germline, CDR1 MNHNS and CDR2 SASEGT. The CDR3 protein is CASSDRGYSEAFF. The CDR3 DNA sequence: TGTGCCAGCAGCGACAGGGGTTACAGTGAAGCTTTCTTT.

V gene TRBV11-3 combines with J gene TRBJ2-7; a possible D gene is TRBD2 (5 bases). CDR1 is SGHNT and CDR2 is YENEEA in the germline V gene. Trimming took 3 bases from V and 4 from J, leaving 7 bases between them. The CDR3 is made up of 12 amino acids. CDR3 DNA sequence: TGTGCCAGCAGCTTCAGAGGGTACGAGCAGTACTTC. It specifies CASSFRGYEQYF. Full variable domain (outside the CDR3, taken from reference TRBV11-3 and TRBJ2-7): EAGVVQSPRYKIIEKKQPVAFWCNPISGHNTLYWYLQNLGQGPELLIRYENEEAVDDSQLPKDRFSAERLKGVDSTLKIQPAELGDSAVYLCASSFRGYEQYFGPGTRLTVT.

The V gene is TRBV6-5, the J gene TRBJ1-2, with a weak D call TRBD1 (5 bases). This CDR3 is built from 16 residues. Germline-derived CDR1 and CDR2 are MNHEY and SVGAGI. Trimming took 0 bases from V and 3 from J, leaving 14 bases between them. For the CDR3, the DNA is TGTGCCAGCAGTTACTCGATTGCGGGGGTTGACTATGGCTACACCTTC. Translation: CASSYSIAGVDYGYTF.

V and J are TRBV6-1 and TRBJ1-2, with D uncertain. The length of the CDR3 is 15 residues. The germline V and J ends were trimmed by 2 bases and 4 bases, with 14 bases remaining between them. Looked up from germline, CDR1 is MNHNS and CDR2 is SASEGT. The CDR3 protein is CASSERAPGLYGYTF. CDR3 sequence (DNA): TGTGCCAGCAGTGAACGGGCCCCAGGACTCTATGGCTACACCTTC.

This clone came up a few times. CDR3 in amino acids: CASSLPGSSYNEQFF. The CDR3 region has the DNA TGTGCCAGCAGTCTTCCCGGGAGCTCCTACAATGAGCAGTTCTTC. The J gene is TRBJ2-1, the V gene TRBV6-5; tentative D call: TRBD2 (6 bases). Trimming took off 5 bases at V and 0 bases at J, with 11 bases between the two ends. From germline, CDR1 is MNHEY and CDR2 SVGAGI. The length of the CDR3 is 15 residues.

This clone has only a few counts. The rearrangement uses TRBV6-1 and TRBJ2-2; D ambiguous. V shed 3 bases and J shed 0 bases, with 17 bases lying between them. Germline V gives CDR1 MNHNS, CDR2 SASEGT. The CDR3 has 18 residues. This CDR3 is CASSDRHFTNSNTGELFF. In nucleotides, the CDR3 is TGTGCCAGCAGTGACCGACACTTTACCAATTCGAACACCGGGGAGCTGTTTTTT.

This clone has just a few counts. V usage is TRBV25-1 and J usage is TRBJ2-1, with unresolved D. CDR3 length: 15 residues. V lost 3 bases to trimming and J lost 0 bases, with 9 bases between them. Germline V gene data show CDR1 as MGHDK and CDR2 as SYGVNS. CDR3 nucleotides: TGTGCCAGCAGTGAGAAACACACCTCCTACAATGAGCAGTTCTTC. Amino acid sequence: CASSEKHTSYNEQFF.

This clone was recorded a few times. This chain links TRBV9 with TRBJ2-6, with a possible D match to TRBD1 (5 bases). The CDR3 is 14 amino acids. V lost 3 bases, J lost 2 bases, and 6 bases lay in between. Germline CDR1 SGDLS, CDR2 YYNGEE. DNA of the CDR3: TGTGCCAGCAGCGGCAGGGCTGGGGCCAACGTCCTGACTTTC. Protein product: CASSGRAGANVLTF.

The chain recombines TRBV9 with TRBJ2-1; D possibly corresponds to TRBD2 (7 bases). The CDR3 is 16 amino acids. Trimming removed 0 bases from V and 9 bases from J, with 19 bases in between. CDR1 and CDR2 (germline): SGDLS, YYNGEE. CDR3 nucleotide sequence: TGTGCCAGCAGCGTAGAGGGGGGGGAGGGCCGTAGTGAGCAGTTCTTC. Translated, it gives CASSVEGGEGRSEQFF.

This clone was seen more than once but under ten times. The gene calls are TRBV30 and TRBJ2-6, with 7 bases that match TRBD1. J lost 0 bases, V lost 5 bases, and 7 bases had no gene match. The length of the CDR3 is 16 residues. The germline V gene encodes CDR1 GTSNPN and CDR2 SVGIG (reference sequence). The CDR3 loop is CAWSGQILSGANVLTF. DNA of the CDR3: TGTGCCTGGTCGGGACAGATCCTCTCTGGGGCCAACGTCCTGACTTTC.

The chain employs TRBV7-3 and TRBJ2-3, with 15 bases lining up with TRBD2. V dropped 1 base and J dropped 5; count of bases not matched to a gene: 4. There are 17 residues in the CDR3. Germline CDR1 SGHTA, CDR2 FQGTGA. The CDR3 sequence: CASSLSRTSGREDTQYF. In DNA, the CDR3 is TGTGCCAGCAGCTTAAGCCGGACTAGCGGGAGGGAAGATACGCAGTATTTT.

CDR3 DNA sequence: TGTGCCAGCTCACCACCGGGACAATCGTACAATGAGCAGTTCTTC. As protein: CASSPPGQSYNEQFF. The V and J genes are TRBV18 and TRBJ2-1, with D possibly being TRBD1 (6 bases). The CDR3 covers 15 residues. In germline, CDR1 is KGHSH, CDR2 LQKENI. V lost 0 bases and J lost 4, with 10 bases in between.

This chain uses TRBV28 with TRBJ1-2; TRBD1 aligns across 7 bases. The CDR3 runs to 15 residues. Trimming took 8 bases from V and 2 from J; bases not matched to a gene: 11. Germline lookup yields CDR1 MDHEN and CDR2 SYDVKM. CDR3 sequence (DNA): TGTGCCAGCTCCCCGCCCTCGGGACAGAACTATGGCTACACCTTC. Translating gives CASSPPSGQNYGYTF.

This clone was counted a few times. The genes are TRBV27 and TRBJ2-5, with 12 bases aligning to TRBD1. TRBJ2-7 matches the DNA end more closely, so the J call is doubtful. CDR1 MNHEY and CDR2 SMNVEV come from the germline V gene (reference sequence). This CDR3 is built from 17 residues. CDR3: CASQTGTGGRGVGEQYF. The CDR3 DNA is TGTGCCAGTCAAACCGGGACAGGGGGCCGGGGGGTCGGCGAGCAGTACTTC.

The chain links TRBV18 to TRBJ1-2, with 9 bases lining up with TRBD1. V gave up 4 bases and J gave up 5 bases; unmatched junction bases: 2. Germline V gives CDR1 KGHSH, CDR2 LQKENI. The CDR3 has 13 residues. As DNA, the CDR3 is TGTGCCAGCTCACGAGGACAGGGGTATGGCTACACCTTC. This codes for CASSRGQGYGYTF.

This chain links TRBV7-3 with TRBJ1-1; D possibly corresponds to TRBD1 (5 bases). In germline, CDR1 is SGHTA, CDR2 FQGTGA. The CDR3 runs 14 residues. V lost 5 bases and J 0 bases, leaving 10 bases between the germline ends. The DNA for the CDR3 is TGTGCCAGCAGCCCGGGACTGATGAACACTGAAGCTTTCTTT. Residues: CASSPGLMNTEAFF.

This sequence joins TRBV30 and TRBJ1-5; the D gene is possibly TRBD1 (5 bases). Trimming removed 4 bases at V and 1 base at J, with 8 bases between. This CDR3 spans 13 amino acids. Germline V CDR1 and CDR2: GTSNPN, SVGIG (reference sequence). Here the CDR3 DNA reads TGTGCCTGGAAACAGGCCAGCAATCAGCCCCAGCATTTT. Amino acids: CAWKQASNQPQHF.

There are a few counts of this clone. The chain recombines TRBV13 with TRBJ1-6; D may be TRBD1 (5 bases). This CDR3 region has 17 residues. Germline V gene data show CDR1 as PRHDT and CDR2 as FYEKMQ (reference sequence). V was trimmed by 1 base and J by 0 bases, leaving 10 bases between them. The CDR3: CASSLDRGSSYNSPLHF. CDR3 bases: TGTGCCAGCAGCTTAGACCGGGGGAGCTCCTATAATTCACCCCTCCACTTT.